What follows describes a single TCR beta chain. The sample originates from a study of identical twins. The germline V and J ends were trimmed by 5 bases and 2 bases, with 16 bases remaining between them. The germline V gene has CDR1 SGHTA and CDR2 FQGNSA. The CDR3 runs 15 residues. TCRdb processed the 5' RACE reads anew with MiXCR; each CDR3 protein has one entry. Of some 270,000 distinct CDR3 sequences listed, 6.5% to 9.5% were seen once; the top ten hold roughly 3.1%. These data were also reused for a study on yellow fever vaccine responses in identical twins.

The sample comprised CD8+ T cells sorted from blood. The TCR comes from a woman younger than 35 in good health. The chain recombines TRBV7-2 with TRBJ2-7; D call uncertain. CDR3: CASSPVNSPPYEQYF. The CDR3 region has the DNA TGTGCCAGCAGCCCCGTTAATTCCCCTCCCTACGAGCAGTACTTC.